The rows below give T cell receptor beta chains drawn from one sample of a study of CD8+ T cells in alopecia areata. This table comes from immunoSEQ multiplex PCR, and its TCRdb copy is limited to in-frame clones, with some not included. Among 200,000 or so clones, roughly 44% were seen once, and the ten largest hold 2% to 3%. Specimen: CD4+ T cells sorted from blood, collected between weeks 36 and 40, from a patient treated with tofacitinib. These receptors came from a human donor with alopecia areata. CDR3s include the opening cysteine and the closing phenylalanine or tryptophan. A D gene is named only where the DNA matches it firmly. Clone size is shown for a subset of rows, as once, few, many or a class of expanded clone.

CAIGPSDYEQYF | TGTGCCATCGGTCCTAGCGATTACGAGCAGTACTTC | - | TRBJ2-7 | - | TRBV10-3
CASSSQGINEKLFF | TGTGCCAGCAGCTCTCAGGGGATTAATGAAAAACTGTTTTTT | - | TRBJ1-4 | - | TRBV7-2
CASSTDTQYF | TGTGCCAGCAGCACAGATACGCAGTATTTT | - | TRBJ2-3 | - | TRBV6-1
CASSTGTGRETQYF | TGTGCCAGCTCAACAGGGACAGGGCGAGAGACCCAGTACTTC | once | TRBJ2-5 | TRBD1 | TRBV18
CASSPRGQGDTEAFF | TGTGCCAGCAGTCCGCGGGGACAGGGGGACACTGAAGCTTTCTTT | - | TRBJ1-1 | TRBD1 | TRBV27
CASSLDRVEGNEQFF | TGCGCCAGCAGCTTGGACAGGGTCGAGGGCAATGAGCAGTTCTTC | few | TRBJ2-1 | - | TRBV5-1
CASSYGYGYTF | TGTGCCAGCAGTTACGGGTATGGCTACACCTTC | - | TRBJ1-2 | - | TRBV6-5
CASSGQPNYGYTF | TGTGCCAGCAGTGGGCAACCTAACTATGGCTACACCTTC | few | TRBJ1-2 | - | TRBV2
CASSSPPDRVYEQYF | TGTGCCAGCAGTTCCCCACCCGACAGAGTCTACGAGCAGTACTTC | - | TRBJ2-7 | - | TRBV6-5
CATSRDRDTKGYTF | TGTGCCACCAGCCGCGACCGGGACACGAAGGGCTACACCTTC | - | TRBJ1-2 | - | TRBV15
CAWSVGTATYEQYF | TGTGCCTGGAGTGTTGGCACTGCCACCTACGAGCAGTACTTC | - | TRBJ2-7 | - | TRBV30
CASSPRPSNEQFF | TGTGCCAGCAGCCCTAGGCCCTCGAATGAGCAGTTCTTC | - | TRBJ2-1 | - | TRBV11-2
CSARVRNEQYF | TGCAGTGCGAGGGTTCGGAACGAGCAGTACTTC | few | TRBJ2-7 | - | TRBV20-1
CASSVAEDTDTQYF | TGTGCCAGCAGCGTAGCCGAGGACACAGATACGCAGTATTTT | once | TRBJ2-3 | - | TRBV9
CAWSRGSGAFF | TGTGCCTGGAGCCGAGGGTCTGGGGCTTTCTTT | - | TRBJ1-1 | - | TRBV30
CASSSGLAGGFDEQFF | TGTGCCAGCAGCTCAGGGTTAGCGGGAGGTTTCGATGAGCAGTTCTTC | many | TRBJ2-1 | TRBD2 | TRBV7-9
CASSPTGVSYNEQFF | TGTGCCAGCAGCCCCACAGGGGTCTCCTACAATGAGCAGTTCTTC | - | TRBJ2-1 | TRBD1 | TRBV6-5
CASSREQGPSGNTIYF | TGCGCCAGCAGCCGAGAACAGGGCCCCTCTGGAAACACCATATATTTT | - | TRBJ1-3 | - | TRBV4-1
CASRLQGAGTGELFF | TGTGCCAGCAGGTTACAGGGGGCCGGCACCGGGGAGCTGTTTTTT | few | TRBJ2-2 | TRBD1 | TRBV5-6
CASGPDGVLTYEQYF | TGTGCCAGCGGTCCCGACGGGGTCCTTACCTACGAGCAGTACTTC | - | TRBJ2-7 | - | TRBV25-1
CASSLASERGYTF | TGTGCCAGCAGCTTAGCGTCCGAGCGAGGCTACACCTTC | - | TRBJ1-2 | - | TRBV7-8
CASSSGGARAGDEQFF | TGTGCCAGCAGCTCTGGCGGGGCGCGAGCGGGAGATGAGCAGTTCTTC | - | TRBJ2-1 | TRBD2 | TRBV5-4
CASSPLAEGPYEQYF | TGTGCCAGCAGCCCGCTAGCGGAGGGCCCCTACGAGCAGTACTTC | few | TRBJ2-7 | TRBD2 | TRBV4-2
CSGGLYNEQFF | TGCAGCGGGGGATTGTACAATGAGCAGTTCTTC | - | TRBJ2-1 | - | TRBV29-1
CASSRGLADYNEQFF | TGTGCCAGTAGTAGGGGACTAGCGGATTACAATGAGCAGTTCTTC | few | TRBJ2-1 | TRBD2 | TRBV19
CASSFGGYNQPQHF | TGTGCCAGCAGCTTTGGGGGGTACAATCAGCCCCAGCATTTT | - | TRBJ1-5 | - | TRBV7-2
CASSSTTHEQYF | TGTGCCAGCAGCTCGACGACCCACGAGCAGTACTTC | few | TRBJ2-7 | - | TRBV7-2
CASSHLRGTDTQYF | TGTGCCAGCAGTCATCTTAGGGGCACAGATACGCAGTATTTT | - | TRBJ2-3 | - | TRBV28
CASSWGTGEETQYF | TGTGCCAGCAGCTGGGGAACAGGGGAAGAGACCCAGTACTTC | - | TRBJ2-5 | TRBD1 | TRBV7-9
CASSLGLAGSGANVLTF | TGTGCCAGCAGCTTAGGCCTAGCGGGTTCCGGGGCCAACGTCCTGACTTTC | - | TRBJ2-6 | TRBD2 | TRBV7-6
CASSLMAGFEYEQYF | TGCGCCAGCAGCTTAATGGCGGGGTTCGAGTACGAGCAGTACTTC | few | TRBJ2-7 | - | TRBV5-1
CASSPSPGGHTF | TGTGCCAGCAGCCCAAGTCCCGGGGGCCACACCTTC | - | TRBJ1-2 | - | TRBV5-4
CASRRDAMNTGELFF | TGTGCCAGCAGGCGGGACGCCATGAACACCGGGGAGCTGTTTTTT | - | TRBJ2-2 | - | TRBV9
CASSPDRSPYNEQFF | TGTGCCAGCAGTCCGGACCGTAGTCCCTACAATGAGCAGTTCTTC | - | TRBJ2-1 | - | TRBV6-5
CASSPGTSRYEQYF | TGTGCCAGCTCACCAGGGACTAGTCGGTACGAGCAGTACTTC | - | TRBJ2-7 | TRBD2 | TRBV18
CASSLRTHTYNEQFF | TGTGCCAGCAGTTTGCGGACTCATACCTACAATGAGCAGTTCTTC | - | TRBJ2-1 | - | TRBV27
CASSRIGTGYSNQPQHF | TGTGCCAGCAGTAGGATCGGGACAGGTTATAGCAATCAGCCCCAGCATTTT | - | TRBJ1-5 | TRBD1 | TRBV28
CAIRQASNMNTEAFF | TGTGCCATCCGTCAAGCGTCGAACATGAACACTGAAGCTTTCTTT | - | TRBJ1-1 | - | TRBV10-3
CAWSATGGGEQYF | TGTGCCTGGAGTGCTACAGGGGGCGGCGAGCAGTACTTC | - | TRBJ2-7 | TRBD1 | TRBV30
CASSHGATGQGEDEQYF | TGTGCCAGCAGCCATGGGGCCACAGGACAGGGCGAGGACGAGCAGTACTTC | few | TRBJ2-7 | TRBD1 | TRBV4-2